This TCR beta chain was sequenced for a study of cytomegalovirus exposure and HLA in healthy donors. The PCR employed 60 Vbeta primers together with 13 Jbeta primers. The assay was immunoSEQ multiplex PCR, and TCRdb's table has in-frame clones only and misses some. The sample lists roughly 63,000 clones, approximately 82% occurring once. CDR1 is MGHRA and CDR2 is YSYEKL in the germline V gene. V was pared by 7 bases and J by 9 bases, with 20 bases of the junction left unmatched. This CDR3 spans 16 amino acids. Input material: PBMCs. The chain combines TRBV4-1 with TRBJ2-5, with 7 positions matching TRBD2. This TCR derives from a middle-aged woman in good health and CMV-seropositive. The CDR3 DNA follows: TGCGCCAGCACTCAAGATACAGCTGGGGGAGGGTTGGCCCAGTACTTC. Translation gives CASTQDTAGGGLAQYF.